One sample yielded the 20 T cell receptor beta chains listed below, sequenced in a study of blood T cell repertoires in COVID-19. Measured with immunoSEQ multiplex PCR; TCRdb has only the in-frame clones, and not every one. The sample holds over 150,000 clones, about four fifths seen once. Sequences were obtained from peripheral blood. The receptors here all came from a woman older than 75 with COVID-19, enrolled during active disease.

The genes are TRBV4-1 and TRBJ2-1; TRBD1 might be the D (6 bases). This CDR3 has 16 amino acids. Trimming took off 0 bases at V and 10 bases at J, with 19 bases between the two ends. Per germline, CDR1 MGHRA and CDR2 YSYEKL. This chain's CDR3 is CASSQDGDTRRGEQFF. The CDR3 DNA reads as TGCGCCAGCAGCCAAGATGGGGACACGCGAAGGGGAGAGCAGTTCTTC.

J is TRBJ2-3 and V is TRBV29-1; TRBD1 agrees at 10 bases. The junction had 6 bases not matched to a gene; V was cut back by 6 bases and J by 3 bases. The CDR3 covers 14 residues. Looked up from germline, CDR1 is SQVTM and CDR2 is ANQGSEA. In nucleotides, the CDR3 is TGCAGCGTCGCGGGACAGGGGATAACAGATACGCAGTATTTT. The encoded protein is CSVAGQGITDTQYF.

The chain links TRBV3-1 (or the pseudogene TRBV3-2) to TRBJ2-7; a possible D gene is TRBD1 (6 bases). Per germline, CDR1 LGHDT and CDR2 YNNKEL (reference sequence). The CDR3 sequence is 16 residues long. V lost 4 bases, J lost 3 bases, and 19 bases lay in between. CDR3 in amino acids: CASSLKIGGRGYEQYF. The CDR3 coding sequence is TGTGCCAGCAGCCTCAAGATTGGGGGCCGAGGCTACGAGCAGTACTTC.

The V and J genes are TRBV9 and TRBJ1-2, with 9 bases aligning to TRBD1. Germline lookup yields CDR1 SGDLS and CDR2 YYNGEE. The CDR3 loop spans 18 amino acids. J lost 3 bases, V lost 4 bases, and 16 bases had no gene match. CDR3 in amino acids: CASSPHWGQGRVDYGYTF. CDR3 in DNA: TGTGCCAGCAGCCCACACTGGGGACAGGGTCGGGTCGACTATGGCTACACCTTC. Drawing the rest from reference TRBV9 and TRBJ1-2, the complete variable domain is DSGVTQTPKHLITATGQRVTLRCSPRSGDLSVYWYQQSLDQGLQFLIQYYNGEERAKGNILERFSAQQFPDLHSELNLSSLELGDSALYFCASSPHWGQGRVDYGYTFGSGTRLTVV.

This chain uses TRBV24-1 with TRBJ2-2; TRBD2 matches at 15 bases. Trimming removed 4 bases from V and 5 bases from J; junction bases left unmatched: 4. This CDR3 is built from 17 residues. CDR1 and CDR2 from the germline V gene are KGHDR and SFDVKD. The CDR3 bases are TGTGCCACCAGTGACCCAGGACTAGCGGGAGGGACCGGGGAGCTGTTTTTT. Residues: CATSDPGLAGGTGELFF.

The chain carries TRBV5-1 and TRBJ2-7, with D unclear. From germline, CDR1 is SGHRS and CDR2 YFSETQ. The germline V and J ends were trimmed by 3 bases and 0 bases, with 13 bases remaining between them. The CDR3 runs to 15 residues. The CDR3, as DNA: TGCGCCAGCAGCTCCCCTGGCGGTAACTCCTACGAGCAGTACTTC. Protein sequence: CASSSPGGNSYEQYF.

The gene calls are TRBV4-2 and TRBJ2-7, with 9 bases fitting TRBD2. V gave up 0 bases and J gave up 0 bases; unmatched junction bases: 12. The germline CDR1 and CDR2 sequences are LGHNA and YNFKEQ. The CDR3 has 19 amino acids. The CDR3 coding sequence is TGTGCCAGCAGCCAAGATTGGCCAGCGGGGGGCTTCAGCTCCTACGAGCAGTACTTC. Translated: CASSQDWPAGGFSSYEQYF.

The genes are TRBV28 and TRBJ2-7, with 9 bases aligning to TRBD2. CDR1 MDHEN and CDR2 SYDVKM come from the germline V gene. The V and J ends lost 3 bases and 2 bases, in that order; junction bases with no gene match: 5. The CDR3 is 15 amino acids. CDR3 in DNA: TGTGCCAGCAGTTTCTTTAGCGGGAGTCCCTACGAGCAGTACTTC. Encoded protein: CASSFFSGSPYEQYF. The variable domain in full, with the rest retrieved from reference TRBV28 and TRBJ2-7, is DVKVTQSSRYLVKRTGEKVFLECVQDMDHENMFWYRQDPGLGLRLIYFSYDVKMKEKGDIPEGYSVSREKKERFSLILESASTNQTSMYLCASSFFSGSPYEQYFGPGTRLTVT.

The chain joins TRBV6-5 to TRBJ2-2; TRBD2 matches 7 bases. Trimming cost V 6 bases and J 0 bases; bases outside gene matches: 4. Germline-derived CDR1 and CDR2 are MNHEY and SVGAGI. This CDR3 contains 15 residues. The CDR3 nucleotides read TGTGCCAGCAGGGTACTAGCGCCGAACACCGGGGAGCTGTTTTTT. Protein: CASRVLAPNTGELFF.

J is TRBJ2-3 and V is TRBV4-3; D is ambiguous. Trimming removed 0 bases at V and 5 bases at J, with 6 bases between. This CDR3 has 13 residues. Germline CDR1 is LGHNA and CDR2 is YSLEER. This CDR3 reads CASSQETVDTQYF. For the CDR3, the DNA is TGCGCCAGCAGCCAAGAAACGGTAGATACGCAGTATTTT.

For the CDR3, the DNA is TGTGCCAGCAGCCGCGGGACTACGAGGAATGAGCAGTTCTTC. This sequence encodes CASSRGTTRNEQFF. V and J are TRBV3-1 (or the pseudogene TRBV3-2) and TRBJ2-1, with TRBD2 identical over 7 bases. V dropped 4 bases and J dropped 7; count of bases not matched to a gene: 7. This CDR3 region has 14 residues. Germline lookup yields CDR1 LGHDT and CDR2 YNNKEL (reference sequence).

V gene TRBV6-5 combines with J gene TRBJ2-7; possible D gene TRBD1, 5 bases. Germline V gene data show CDR1 as MNHEY and CDR2 as SVGAGI. V lost 0 bases to trimming and J lost 2 bases, with 11 bases between them. The CDR3 extends over 15 amino acids. The CDR3 sequence is CASSYSPAGTYEQYF. The CDR3, as DNA: TGTGCCAGCAGTTACTCTCCCGCAGGGACCTACGAGCAGTACTTC.

The J gene is TRBJ1-1, the V gene TRBV5-1, with TRBD1 matching 9 bases. The CDR3 spans 15 residues. Germline CDR1 is SGHRS and CDR2 is YFSETQ. V shed 0 bases, J shed 6 bases, and the junction held 6 bases outside the gene matches. This CDR3 reads CASSLEQGAWAEAFF. For the CDR3, the DNA is TGCGCCAGCAGCTTGGAACAGGGGGCTTGGGCTGAAGCTTTCTTT.

This clone occurred once. The V call is TRBV2, the J call TRBJ1-4; D is ambiguous. Trimming pared 7 bases from V and 11 bases from J, leaving 11 bases between. CDR1 and CDR2 (germline): SNHLY, FYNNEI. The CDR3 is 11 residues long. The CDR3 sequence is CASTLRAKLFF. As DNA, the CDR3 is TGTGCCAGCACTTTGAGGGCGAAACTGTTTTTT.

Here the CDR3 reads CASNSYTGELFF. CDR3 sequence (DNA): TGTGCCAGCAACTCTTACACCGGGGAGCTGTTTTTT. V usage is TRBV21-1 and J usage is TRBJ2-2; TRBD2 is the table's D call and was not checked against the DNA. TRBV21-1 is deemed a pseudogene. The CDR3 spans 12 residues.

The rearrangement joins TRBV28 to TRBJ2-3; unclear D gene. The CDR3 runs to 15 residues. Trimming stripped 5 bases from V and 0 bases from J, with 12 bases between. Germline V lookup: CDR1 MDHEN, CDR2 SYDVKM. CDR3 in DNA: TGTGCCAGCAGTATAGCCGGTTCTAGCACAGATACGCAGTATTTT. Amino acids: CASSIAGSSTDTQYF. The full variable domain, its missing parts supplied by reference TRBV28 and TRBJ2-3, is DVKVTQSSRYLVKRTGEKVFLECVQDMDHENMFWYRQDPGLGLRLIYFSYDVKMKEKGDIPEGYSVSREKKERFSLILESASTNQTSMYLCASSIAGSSTDTQYFGPGTRLTVL.

The rearrangement uses TRBV19 and TRBJ1-1; tentative D call: TRBD1 (5 bases). V was trimmed by 7 bases and J by 10 bases, leaving 25 bases between them. Germline-derived CDR1 and CDR2 are LNHDA and SQIVND (reference sequence). The length of the CDR3 is 15 residues. Here the CDR3 reads CASTPTGVSSLGAFF. As DNA, the CDR3 is TGTGCCAGTACCCCGACGGGGGTCAGTTCCCTGGGAGCTTTCTTT. Full variable domain (rest looked up from reference TRBV19 and TRBJ1-1): DGGITQSPKYLFRKEGQNVTLSCEQNLNHDAMYWYRQDPGQGLRLIYYSQIVNDFQKGDIAEGYSVSREKKESFPLTVTSAQKNPTAFYLCASTPTGVSSLGAFFGQGTRLTVV.

The V and J genes are TRBV7-3 and TRBJ1-2; D may be TRBD1 (5 bases). Trimming took 2 bases from V and 2 from J, leaving 9 bases between them. CDR3 size: 14 residues. Looked up from germline, CDR1 is SGHTA and CDR2 is FQGTGA. As DNA, the CDR3 is TGTGCCAGCAGCTTAGGCGGGGGGAACTATGGCTACACCTTC. This encodes CASSLGGGNYGYTF.

The chain employs TRBV7-3 and TRBJ2-1, with D possibly matching TRBD1 (6 bases). The CDR3 is made up of 14 amino acids. V lost 5 bases to trimming and J lost 1 base, with 9 bases between them. CDR1 is SGHTA and CDR2 is FQGTGA in the germline V gene. DNA for the CDR3: TGTGCCAGCAGCGCAACAGGGTCCTACAATGAGCAGTTCTTC. This gives the protein CASSATGSYNEQFF. The whole variable domain, remainder taken from reference TRBV7-3 and TRBJ2-1, is GAGVSQTPSNKVTEKGKYVELRCDPISGHTALYWYRQSLGQGPEFLIYFQGTGAADDSGLPNDRFFAVRPEGSVSTLKIQRTERGDSAVYLCASSATGSYNEQFFGPGTRLTVL.

V is TRBV7-9 and J is TRBJ1-1; possibly TRBD1 for D (6 bases). Germline-derived CDR1 and CDR2 are SEHNR and FQNEAQ (reference sequence). V was cut by 7 bases and J by 0 bases, with 9 bases left in between. The CDR3 sequence is 13 residues long. The CDR3 nucleotides are TGTGCCAGCACCCGGACAGTGAACACTGAAGCTTTCTTT. It translates to CASTRTVNTEAFF.